Listed here are 5 T cell receptor beta chains from one sample, sequenced in a study of T-cell memory formation after mild COVID-19. MiXCR, applied by TCRdb to the 5' RACE reads, yields one record per CDR3 protein. Among about 45,000 distinct CDR3 sequences listed, approximately 9.6% were seen once. The sequencing sample was made of PBMCs or a T cell subset sorted from them (not recorded which). Receptor source: an adult woman who had mild COVID-19 (a few samples of this study predate the infection). Cell type and time point are not known.

CDR3 in amino acids: CATSRLHNEQFF. Written as DNA, the CDR3 is TGTGCCACCAGTAGACTGCACAATGAGCAGTTCTTC. The chain is built from TRBV24-1 and TRBJ2-1; the D is unclear. Trimming removed 6 bases at V and 5 bases at J, with 7 bases between. This CDR3 is 12 amino acids long. Germline lookup yields CDR1 KGHDR and CDR2 SFDVKD.

There are a few counts of this clonotype. The chain uses TRBV7-9 and TRBJ2-1, with D perhaps matching TRBD2 (6 bases). This CDR3 has 16 residues. CDR1 and CDR2 from the germline V gene are SEHNR and FQNEAQ (reference sequence). Trimming pared 6 bases from V and 6 bases from J, leaving 21 bases between. This CDR3 reads CASRSSLALPSNEQFF. In DNA, the CDR3 is TGTGCCAGCAGGTCCTCACTAGCCTTACCCTCCAATGAGCAGTTCTTC.

The rearrangement links TRBV7-8 to TRBJ2-3; D perhaps matches TRBD2 (6 bases). Germline CDR1 reads SGHVS; CDR2 reads FQNEAQ. The CDR3 has 16 amino acids. Trimming removed 2 bases from V and 8 bases from J, with 20 bases in between. The CDR3 nucleotides are TGTGCCAGCAGCTTATATGGGAGCGGGTCCATGGCTACGCAGTATTTT. It translates to CASSLYGSGSMATQYF.

Only a few counts were recorded for this clonotype. This chain uses TRBV15 with TRBJ1-2; no clear D gene. The V gene's germline CDR1 is LNHNV and CDR2 YYDKDF (reference sequence). The CDR3 sequence is 14 residues long. The V end was cut by 2 bases, the J end by 2 bases, with 9 bases between. DNA for the CDR3: TGTGCCACCAGCAGACACGACGGGAACTATGGCTACACCTTC. Encoded protein: CATSRHDGNYGYTF. The full variable domain, its missing parts supplied by reference TRBV15 and TRBJ1-2, is DAMVIQNPRYQVTQFGKPVTLSCSQTLNHNVMYWYQQKSSQAPKLLFHYYDKDFNNEADTPDNFQSRRPNTSFCFLDIRSPGLGDTAMYLCATSRHDGNYGYTFGSGTRLTVV.

This clonotype has more than one count but fewer than ten. The rearrangement uses TRBV24-1 and TRBJ1-1; D possibly corresponds to TRBD1 (5 bases). The germline V gene has CDR1 KGHDR and CDR2 SFDVKD. V was pared by 10 bases and J by 1 base, with 12 bases between. This CDR3 is 13 amino acids long. The CDR3 sequence: CATTGRRNTEAFF. DNA of the CDR3: TGTGCCACGACGGGACGGAGGAACACTGAAGCTTTCTTT.